This TCR beta chain originates from a study of T cells in Graves' hyperthyroidism and ophthalmopathy. Whole-study findings and limits: Most clonotypes expanded in the thyroid (above 0.001) were also present in blood.

About this clonotype itself: Its antigen is unknown.

Amplification of TCR beta CDR3 regions was performed using RNA transcripts as template. The HTBI set primed first-round TCR CDR3 RT-PCR. TCRdb passed the multiplex PCR reads through MiXCR, listing each CDR3 protein once. The table lists about 200,000 distinct CDR3 sequences, around 17% of them singletons. The PBMCs were sourced from fresh peripheral blood (about 9.7 ml). The V end was cut by 7 bases, the J end by 4 bases, with 19 bases between. The length of the CDR3 is 16 residues. The V gene is TRBV12-3 or TRBV12-4, the J gene TRBJ2-2; a possible D gene is TRBD2 (6 bases). Sequencing was carried out using blood. This receptor was taken from a woman aged 50 to 60 with Graves' hyperthyroidism. CDR3 nucleotide sequence: TGTGCCAGCAAAAACCCACGGACCGGGAGCACCGGGGAGCTGTTTTTT. The encoded protein is CASKNPRTGSTGELFF.